This TCR beta chain was captured by sequencing in a study of human thymus T cells. Findings and limits, study-wide: Unrelated individuals were reported by related research to share highly overlapping thymic repertoires.

Generated by immunoSEQ multiplex PCR, the TCRdb table keeps only in-frame clones and is missing some. The table shows about 130,000 clones, with 90% to 95% occurring only once. The V gene's germline CDR1 is SGHKS and CDR2 YYEKEE (reference sequence). CDR3 length: 18 amino acids. J gave up 3 bases and V 2 bases, and 10 bases lay outside the gene matches. Obtained as resections during corrective heart surgery, the thymus tissue was then studied. As concerns this clone: Its antigen is still unknown.

The sequenced sample was thymus tissue. This sequence was found in a boy in the first two years of life with a congenital heart defect but otherwise immunologically healthy. The J gene is TRBJ2-2, the V gene TRBV5-5, with 10 nucleotides matching TRBD1. The CDR3 reads CASSFHAAGTGDTGELFF. Here the CDR3 DNA reads TGTGCCAGCAGCTTCCACGCGGCCGGGACAGGGGACACCGGGGAGCTGTTTTTT.